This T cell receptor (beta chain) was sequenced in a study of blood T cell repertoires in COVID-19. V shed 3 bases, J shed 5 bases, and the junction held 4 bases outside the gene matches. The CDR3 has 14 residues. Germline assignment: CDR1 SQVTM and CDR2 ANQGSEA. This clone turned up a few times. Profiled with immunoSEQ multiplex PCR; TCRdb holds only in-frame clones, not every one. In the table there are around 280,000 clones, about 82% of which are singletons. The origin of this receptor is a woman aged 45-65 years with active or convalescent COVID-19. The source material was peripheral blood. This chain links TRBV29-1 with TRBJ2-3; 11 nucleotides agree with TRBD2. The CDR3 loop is CSVDLAGGIDTQYF. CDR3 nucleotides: TGCAGCGTTGATCTAGCGGGAGGTATAGATACGCAGTATTTT.